Following are 7 T cell receptor beta chains from one sample sequenced in a study of response to subunit inactivated influenza vaccine. TCRdb processed the RT-PCR reads anew with MiXCR; each CDR3 protein has one entry. This repertoire shows roughly 620,000 distinct CDR3 sequences, 10% to 12% found once; its top ten account for around 10%. This sample also appeared in a second study, on T cells expressing NK-cell markers. From that study: Making the TCR beta cDNA relied on 5'RACE template switching with UMIs.

Source: PBMCs from blood, taken on the day of vaccination. The receptors originated from a man over 45 who received an inactivated influenza vaccine.

This clonotype was counted only a few times. V and J are TRBV27 and TRBJ2-2, with 8 bases matching TRBD2. The germline CDR1 and CDR2 sequences are MNHEY and SMNVEV (reference sequence). J lost 5 bases, V lost 5 bases, and 10 bases had no gene match. This CDR3 region has 16 residues. DNA for the CDR3: TGTGCCAGCAGTCCTCTGGCGGGAGGATCGACCGGGGAGCTGTTTTTT. Translated: CASSPLAGGSTGELFF.

The table lists this clonotype with many counts. This chain links TRBV5-1 with TRBJ1-2; 7 nucleotides agree with TRBD1. Germline-derived CDR1 and CDR2 are SGHRS and YFSETQ. The CDR3 covers 14 residues. Germline trimming cut 0 bases from V and 3 bases from J; bases unmatched to any gene: 2. Written as DNA, the CDR3 is TGCGCCAGCAGCTTGGGACAGGGTCACTATGGCTACACCTTC. Encoded protein: CASSLGQGHYGYTF.

This clonotype was picked up a small number of times. This chain uses TRBV29-1 with TRBJ2-7; the D is unclear. CDR1 SQVTM and CDR2 ANQGSEA come from the germline V gene. V dropped 3 bases and J dropped 7 bases, with 16 bases sitting between them. The CDR3 has 13 amino acids. As DNA, the CDR3 is TGCAGCGTTGAGCTGACGGACGGCTTGGAGCAGTACTTC. Translating it yields CSVELTDGLEQYF.

The chain is built from TRBV4-3 and TRBJ2-7, with 7 positions matching TRBD1. Germline values: CDR1 LGHNA, CDR2 YSLEER. There are 15 residues in the CDR3. V was clipped by 4 bases and J by 2 bases; unmatched bases: 8. The CDR3 DNA follows: TGCGCCAGCAGCCCCTCGAAGACAGGGACCTACGAGCAGTACTTC. It specifies CASSPSKTGTYEQYF.

This clonotype has just a few counts. The chain links TRBV10-3 to TRBJ2-6; 7 bases agree with TRBD2. Germline lookup yields CDR1 ENHRY and CDR2 SYGVKD. The V gene end was trimmed by 7 bases and the J gene end by 9 bases; junction bases not matched to a gene: 12. CDR3 size: 15 residues. The chain's CDR3 is CAITSGADTVNVLTF. The CDR3 region has the DNA TGTGCCATCACCAGCGGGGCTGATACGGTCAACGTCCTGACTTTC.

V gene TRBV12-3 or TRBV12-4 combines with J gene TRBJ1-2, with D maybe TRBD1 (5 bases). The CDR3 is made up of 14 amino acids. With 3 bases removed from V and 0 bases from J, the gap between germline ends came to 8 bases. The CDR3 nucleotides are TGTGCCAGCAGTTTTGGCAGGGCTAACTATGGCTACACCTTC. Its translation: CASSFGRANYGYTF.

The V gene is TRBV2, the J gene TRBJ2-1, with 12 nucleotides matching TRBD2. V lost 5 bases to trimming and J lost 8 bases; unmatched junction nucleotides: 7. This CDR3 region has 15 residues. From germline, CDR1 is SNHLY and CDR2 FYNNEI. The CDR3 DNA sequence: TGTGCCAGCAGTCTGACTAGCGGGAGTGGCTATGAGCAGTTCTTC. Translated: CASSLTSGSGYEQFF. Based on the CDR3 plus reference TRBV2 and TRBJ2-1, the full variable domain is EPEVTQTPSHQVTQMGQEVILRCVPISNHLYFYWYRQILGQKVEFLVSFYNNEISEKSEIFDDQFSVERPDGSNFTLKIRSTKLEDSAMYFCASSLTSGSGYEQFFGPGTRLTVL.